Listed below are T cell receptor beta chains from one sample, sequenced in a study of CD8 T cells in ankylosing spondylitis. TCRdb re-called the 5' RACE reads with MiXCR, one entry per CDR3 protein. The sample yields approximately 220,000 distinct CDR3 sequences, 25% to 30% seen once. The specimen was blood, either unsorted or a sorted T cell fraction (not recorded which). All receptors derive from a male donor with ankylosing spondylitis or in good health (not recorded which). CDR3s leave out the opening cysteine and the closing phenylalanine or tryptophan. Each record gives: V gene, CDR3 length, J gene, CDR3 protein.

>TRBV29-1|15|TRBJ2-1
SVWASGKDLSYNEQF
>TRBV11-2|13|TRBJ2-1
ASITRRSNYNEQF
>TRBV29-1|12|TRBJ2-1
SVRTTSGEVEQF
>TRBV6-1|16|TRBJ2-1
ASSPLGSTSGRANEQF
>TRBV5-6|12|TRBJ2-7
ASSFGGTAYEQY
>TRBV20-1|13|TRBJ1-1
SARRDGGLGTEAF
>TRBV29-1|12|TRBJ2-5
SAGTGGAEETQY
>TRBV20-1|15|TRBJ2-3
SARDRSRSGSENTQY
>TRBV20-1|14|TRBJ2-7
SASLSFGSSSYEQY
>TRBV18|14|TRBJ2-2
ASSPPLAGNTGELF
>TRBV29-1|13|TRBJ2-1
SVSGEGLTYNEQF
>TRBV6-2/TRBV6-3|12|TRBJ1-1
ASSTGQTNTEAF
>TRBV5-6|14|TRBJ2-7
ASSFSGTSVSYEQY
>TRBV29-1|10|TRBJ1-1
STRATNTEAF
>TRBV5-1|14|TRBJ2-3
ASSSLGPINTDTQY
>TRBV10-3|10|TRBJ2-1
AISVDHNEQF
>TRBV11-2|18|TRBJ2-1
ASSLVGDPLPWSSYNEQF
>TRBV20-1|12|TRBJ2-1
SAPPLGSYNEQF
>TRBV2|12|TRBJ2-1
ASGLAGGVGEQF
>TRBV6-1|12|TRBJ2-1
ASSRDRGFDEQF
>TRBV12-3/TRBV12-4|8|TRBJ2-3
ASSFDTQY
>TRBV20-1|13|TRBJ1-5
SAPRGGQPNQPQH
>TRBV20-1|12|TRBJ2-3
SAPSDGSTDTQY
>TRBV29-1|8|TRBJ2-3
SVESDTQY
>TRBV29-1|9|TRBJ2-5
SVERGETQY
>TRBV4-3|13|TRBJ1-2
ASSPGGAGPYGYT
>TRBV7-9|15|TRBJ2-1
ASRRGPGLPGNNEQF